The following is a T cell receptor (beta chain) sequence with its context. What it recognizes is unknown. This sample stems from a study of a mutant IDH1 vaccine in newly diagnosed glioma. Study-wide context: Males made up approximately 62% and females roughly 40% of treated patients, whose mean age was around 40 years. Earlier treatment was radiotherapy, temozolomide, or both, with most getting both. General observations from the study: Pseudoprogression apparently lacked any relation to changes in top peripheral T cell clonotypes.

Noted time point: week 23, last vaccination. It was 300 ug of mutant IDH1 20-mer peptide that made up each vaccine dose, given with topical imiquimod. The donors had new WHO grade 3 or 4 astrocytomas; these were IDH1-mutant and ATRX-lost. The germline CDR1 and CDR2 sequences are SNHLY and FYNNEI. This CDR3 comprises 14 residues. V lost 4 bases and J 8 bases, leaving 17 bases between the germline ends. Using immunoSEQ multiplex PCR, the repertoire was profiled, and TCRdb retains in-frame clones only, with some absent. Counted here are under 50,000 clones, roughly 90% occurring once; the ten biggest clones make up about 3.9%.

The gene calls are TRBV2 and TRBJ1-1; no firm D call. This material consisted of PBMCs, taken from a glioma patient whose treatment included an IDH1 peptide vaccine. The receptor's source is a middle-aged man with glioma. CDR3 residues: CASSGKAVLSEAFF. The CDR3 DNA reads as TGTGCCAGCAGTGGGAAGGCTGTCCTTTCGGAAGCTTTCTTT.